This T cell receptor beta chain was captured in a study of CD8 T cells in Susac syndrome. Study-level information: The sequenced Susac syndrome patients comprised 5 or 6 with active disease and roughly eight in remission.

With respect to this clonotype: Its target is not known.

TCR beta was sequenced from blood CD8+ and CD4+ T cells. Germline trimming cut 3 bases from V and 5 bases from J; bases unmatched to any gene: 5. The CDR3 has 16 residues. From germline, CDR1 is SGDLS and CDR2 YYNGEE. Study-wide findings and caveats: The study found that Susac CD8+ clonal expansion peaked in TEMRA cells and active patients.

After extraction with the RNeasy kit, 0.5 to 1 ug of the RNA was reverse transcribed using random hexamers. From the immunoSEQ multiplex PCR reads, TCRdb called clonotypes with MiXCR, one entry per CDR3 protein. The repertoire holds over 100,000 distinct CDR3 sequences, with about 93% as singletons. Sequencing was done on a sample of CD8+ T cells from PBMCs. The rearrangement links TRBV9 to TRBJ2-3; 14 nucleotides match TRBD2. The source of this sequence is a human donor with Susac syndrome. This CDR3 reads CASSATSGGAGDTQYF. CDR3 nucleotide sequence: TGTGCCAGCAGCGCGACTAGCGGGGGGGCTGGAGATACGCAGTATTTT.